These T cell receptor beta chains were read from a single sample in a study of T-cell memory formation after mild COVID-19. TCRdb analysed the 5' RACE reads with MiXCR anew, one entry per CDR3 protein. Here the sample spans 290,000 or so distinct CDR3 sequences, 19% being singletons. The sequenced sample was PBMCs or a T cell subset sorted from them (not recorded which). All receptors derive from a man between 18 and 29 years old who had mild COVID-19 (a few samples of this study predate the infection). Cell type and time point are not known. CDR3s include the opening cysteine and the closing phenylalanine or tryptophan. Each record gives: J gene, V gene, clone size, CDR3 protein. Size is omitted from some rows. Given values are once, few, many or a class for expanded clones.

j_call: TRBJ2-1; v_call: TRBV4-1; clone_size: few; cdr3_aa: CASSQEAVSSYNEQFF
j_call: TRBJ2-5; v_call: TRBV24-1; clone_size: NA; cdr3_aa: CATSDPGQGLKTQYF
j_call: TRBJ2-1; v_call: TRBV29-1; clone_size: few; cdr3_aa: CSAARDMGYNEQFF
j_call: TRBJ2-5; v_call: TRBV28; clone_size: NA; cdr3_aa: CASRSGTNQETQYF
j_call: TRBJ1-1; v_call: TRBV7-2; clone_size: many; cdr3_aa: CASSLWVNTEAFF
j_call: TRBJ2-1; v_call: TRBV15; clone_size: NA; cdr3_aa: CATSRASGGVRGEQFF
j_call: TRBJ2-5; v_call: TRBV7-3; clone_size: NA; cdr3_aa: CASSSTGGRETQYF
j_call: TRBJ2-2; v_call: TRBV25-1; clone_size: NA; cdr3_aa: CASRAGQGIGELFF
j_call: TRBJ1-1; v_call: TRBV7-3; clone_size: NA; cdr3_aa: CASSRAGSTEAFF
j_call: TRBJ2-3; v_call: TRBV7-3; clone_size: NA; cdr3_aa: CASSLTDGAGAQYF
j_call: TRBJ2-3; v_call: TRBV5-1; clone_size: few; cdr3_aa: CASSLVAVSTDTQYF
j_call: TRBJ1-1; v_call: TRBV11-2; clone_size: many; cdr3_aa: CASSLEWRQRNTEAFF
j_call: TRBJ2-1; v_call: TRBV11-2; clone_size: few; cdr3_aa: CASSYPAHLTYEQFF
j_call: TRBJ2-1; v_call: TRBV6-1; clone_size: few; cdr3_aa: CASSEVSGGSSYNEQFF
j_call: TRBJ2-2; v_call: TRBV9; clone_size: NA; cdr3_aa: CASSPRGDRNTGELFF
j_call: TRBJ2-7; v_call: TRBV10-3; clone_size: few; cdr3_aa: CAISEKGQGVEQYF
j_call: TRBJ1-2; v_call: TRBV5-1; clone_size: few; cdr3_aa: CASSLGGQSYGYTF
j_call: TRBJ1-1; v_call: TRBV7-9; clone_size: few; cdr3_aa: CASSLGLGAEAFF
j_call: TRBJ1-6; v_call: TRBV28; clone_size: few; cdr3_aa: CASSPYDRGMTLHF
j_call: TRBJ1-2; v_call: TRBV6-5; clone_size: NA; cdr3_aa: CASRFEGQQPGGYTF
j_call: TRBJ2-5; v_call: TRBV5-1; clone_size: NA; cdr3_aa: CASSLAGQQETQYF
j_call: TRBJ1-1; v_call: TRBV5-1; clone_size: NA; cdr3_aa: CASSQGLGMYTEAFF
j_call: TRBJ2-3; v_call: TRBV5-1; clone_size: NA; cdr3_aa: CASSFTGHGSTDTQYF
j_call: TRBJ2-2; v_call: TRBV20-1; clone_size: few; cdr3_aa: CSASPETNTGELFF
j_call: TRBJ2-7; v_call: TRBV30; clone_size: NA; cdr3_aa: CAWSVLGEQYF
j_call: TRBJ1-2; v_call: TRBV4-3; clone_size: NA; cdr3_aa: CASSQFQFTNYGYTF
j_call: TRBJ1-2; v_call: TRBV7-2; clone_size: NA; cdr3_aa: CASSPRSGPVGYGYTF
j_call: TRBJ1-2; v_call: TRBV6-6; clone_size: few; cdr3_aa: CASSDSGAGYTF
j_call: TRBJ2-5; v_call: TRBV11-2; clone_size: many; cdr3_aa: CASSWGETQYF
j_call: TRBJ2-1; v_call: TRBV7-2; clone_size: few; cdr3_aa: CASSLAHTSSYNEQFF
j_call: TRBJ1-6; v_call: TRBV5-1; clone_size: NA; cdr3_aa: CASSFGTGNSPLHF
j_call: TRBJ1-1; v_call: TRBV7-9; clone_size: few; cdr3_aa: CASSPPSPHRLKGNTEAFF
j_call: TRBJ2-1; v_call: TRBV15; clone_size: NA; cdr3_aa: CATSRDRGAVNNEQFF
j_call: TRBJ2-7; v_call: TRBV20-1; clone_size: many; cdr3_aa: CSARERTDYEQYF
j_call: TRBJ1-3; v_call: TRBV10-3; clone_size: NA; cdr3_aa: CAISAGTYSGNTIYF
j_call: TRBJ2-5; v_call: TRBV7-3; clone_size: NA; cdr3_aa: CASSRLGGAQTQYF
j_call: TRBJ1-2; v_call: TRBV20-1; clone_size: few; cdr3_aa: CSAREAGGANYGYTF
j_call: TRBJ2-1; v_call: TRBV5-6; clone_size: few; cdr3_aa: CASSQVSPRNEQFF
j_call: TRBJ2-3; v_call: TRBV29-1; clone_size: few; cdr3_aa: CSVVKAGADTQYF
j_call: TRBJ2-2; v_call: TRBV29-1; clone_size: few; cdr3_aa: CSVSDGDTGELFF
j_call: TRBJ2-1; v_call: TRBV7-8; clone_size: few; cdr3_aa: CASSQVRGELNNEQFF
j_call: TRBJ2-3; v_call: TRBV7-2; clone_size: many; cdr3_aa: CASSLGGGPDTQYF
j_call: TRBJ2-3; v_call: TRBV12-3/TRBV12-4; clone_size: NA; cdr3_aa: CASTLLVSTDTQYF
j_call: TRBJ2-2; v_call: TRBV2; clone_size: NA; cdr3_aa: CASNGQGANTGELFF
j_call: TRBJ2-5; v_call: TRBV15; clone_size: few; cdr3_aa: CATSRDRAGGETQYF
j_call: TRBJ2-3; v_call: TRBV7-2; clone_size: NA; cdr3_aa: CASSLVVLTGAEDTQYF
j_call: TRBJ2-2; v_call: TRBV6-5; clone_size: few; cdr3_aa: CASRGLAGAGELFF
j_call: TRBJ2-1; v_call: TRBV14; clone_size: once; cdr3_aa: CASSLSRDYEQFF
j_call: TRBJ2-5; v_call: TRBV28; clone_size: many; cdr3_aa: CASSSMGTQYF
j_call: TRBJ2-1; v_call: TRBV12-3/TRBV12-4; clone_size: NA; cdr3_aa: CASRAGTGYNEQFF
j_call: TRBJ2-1; v_call: TRBV15; clone_size: few; cdr3_aa: CATSSAPQRGNEQFF
j_call: TRBJ1-5; v_call: TRBV12-3/TRBV12-4; clone_size: few; cdr3_aa: CASSWDNNQPQHF
j_call: TRBJ2-5; v_call: TRBV13; clone_size: NA; cdr3_aa: CASSLEPYQETQYF